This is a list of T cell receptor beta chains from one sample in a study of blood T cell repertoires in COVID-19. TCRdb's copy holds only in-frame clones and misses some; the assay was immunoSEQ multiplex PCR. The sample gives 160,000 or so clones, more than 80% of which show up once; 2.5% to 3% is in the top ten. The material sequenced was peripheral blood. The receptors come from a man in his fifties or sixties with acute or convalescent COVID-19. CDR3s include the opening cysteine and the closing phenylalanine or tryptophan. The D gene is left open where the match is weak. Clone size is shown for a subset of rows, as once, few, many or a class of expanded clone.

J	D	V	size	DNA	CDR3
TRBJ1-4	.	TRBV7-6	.	TGTGCCAGCAGCTTAGGAGCGGGGGTTATTGAAAAACTGTTTTTT	CASSLGAGVIEKLFF
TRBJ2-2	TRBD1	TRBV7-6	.	TGTGCCAGCAGAGGAACAGGGGCGAACACCGGGGAGCTGTTTTTT	CASRGTGANTGELFF
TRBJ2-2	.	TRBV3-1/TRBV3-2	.	TGTGCCAGCAGCCAAGGACAATCGAACACCGGGGAGCTGTTTTTT	CASSQGQSNTGELFF
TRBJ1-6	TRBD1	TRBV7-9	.	TGTGCCAGCAGCCGAGGGGGCACGAATTCACCCCTCCACTTT	CASSRGGTNSPLHF
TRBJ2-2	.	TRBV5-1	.	TGCGCCAGCAGCTTGGCGGCGGCGGGATTGGGGGAGCTGTTTTTT	CASSLAAAGLGELFF
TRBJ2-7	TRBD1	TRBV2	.	TGTGCCAGCAGTGAATCCGCCGGGACAGGGTCTTACGAGCAGTACTTC	CASSESAGTGSYEQYF
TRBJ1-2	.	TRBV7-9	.	TGTGCCAGCAGCTCACCGCGGGGGGATGGCTACACCTTC	CASSSPRGDGYTF
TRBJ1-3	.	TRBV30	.	TGTGCCTGGAGTGTACGGACAGCCCTCGTTGGAAACACCATATATTTT	CAWSVRTALVGNTIYF
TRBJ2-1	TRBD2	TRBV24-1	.	TGTGCCACCAGTGATTCCAGCGGGGGGTACAATGAGCAGTTCTTC	CATSDSSGGYNEQFF
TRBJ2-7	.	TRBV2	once	TGTGCCAGCAGTGAAAGACAGGTTCTTTCCTACGAGCAGTACTTC	CASSERQVLSYEQYF
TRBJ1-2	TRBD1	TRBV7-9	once	TGTGCCAGCAGCTTCGGAAGGACAGGGCCTAACTATGGCTACACCTTC	CASSFGRTGPNYGYTF
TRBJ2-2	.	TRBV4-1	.	TGCGCCAGCAGCCTCGACAGTAGGAACACCGGGGAGCTGTTTTTT	CASSLDSRNTGELFF
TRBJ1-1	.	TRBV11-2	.	TGTGCCAGCAGCTTAGTTGGGGACACCGAAGCTTTCTTT	CASSLVGDTEAFF
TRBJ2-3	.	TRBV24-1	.	TGTGCCACCGGGGGGGCAGGGGTGACAGATACGCAGTATTTT	CATGGAGVTDTQYF
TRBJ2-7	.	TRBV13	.	TGTGCCAGCAGCTTAGGAGTTCCGGGACTGGGATTTTACGAGCAGTACTTC	CASSLGVPGLGFYEQYF
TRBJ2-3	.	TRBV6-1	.	TGTGCCAGCAGTGAAAGGCCGGGAACAGATTCAGATACGCAGTATTTT	CASSERPGTDSDTQYF
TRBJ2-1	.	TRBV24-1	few	TGTGCCACCAGTGCGTGGACAACTGCAAATGAGCAGTTCTTC	CATSAWTTANEQFF
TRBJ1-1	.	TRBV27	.	TGTGCCAGCACTCGCGGACAGAACACTGAAGCTTTCTTT	CASTRGQNTEAFF
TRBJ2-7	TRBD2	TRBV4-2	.	TGTGCCAGCAGCCCGAGCGGGGGGTTCAACGAGCAGTACTTC	CASSPSGGFNEQYF
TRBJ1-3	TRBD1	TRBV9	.	TGTGCCAGCAGCAGAAGACCGGGACAGTCCTCTGGAAACACCATATATTTT	CASSRRPGQSSGNTIYF
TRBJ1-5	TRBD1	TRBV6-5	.	TGTGCCAGCAGGCACAACAGGGGGTACAATCAGCCCCAGCATTTT	CASRHNRGYNQPQHF
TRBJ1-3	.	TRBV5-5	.	TGTGCCAGCAGCTTGGACAGGGCCTCTGGAAACACCATATATTTT	CASSLDRASGNTIYF
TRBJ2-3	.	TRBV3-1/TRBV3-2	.	TGTGCCAGCTCATACGGAAGCGGAGATACGCAGTATTTT	CASSYGSGDTQYF